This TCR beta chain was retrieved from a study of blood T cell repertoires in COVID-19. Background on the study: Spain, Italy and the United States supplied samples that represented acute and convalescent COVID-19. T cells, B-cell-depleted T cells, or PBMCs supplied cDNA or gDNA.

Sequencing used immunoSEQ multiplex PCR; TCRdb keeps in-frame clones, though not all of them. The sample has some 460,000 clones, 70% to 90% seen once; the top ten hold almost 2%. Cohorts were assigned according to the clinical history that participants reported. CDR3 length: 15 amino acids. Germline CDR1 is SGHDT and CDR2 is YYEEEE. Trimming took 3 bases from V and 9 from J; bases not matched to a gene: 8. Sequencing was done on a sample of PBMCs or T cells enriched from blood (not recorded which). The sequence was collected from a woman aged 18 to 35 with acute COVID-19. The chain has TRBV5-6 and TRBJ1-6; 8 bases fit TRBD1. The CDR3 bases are TGTGCCAGCAGCTGGATGACAGGGGAGGGTTCACCCCTCCACTTT. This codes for CASSWMTGEGSPLHF. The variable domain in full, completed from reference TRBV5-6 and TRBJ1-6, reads DAGVTQSPTHLIKTRGQQVTLRCSPKSGHDTVSWYQQALGQGPQFIFQYYEEEERQRGNFPDRFSGHQFPNYSSELNVNALLLGDSALYLCASSWMTGEGSPLHFGNGTRLTVT.